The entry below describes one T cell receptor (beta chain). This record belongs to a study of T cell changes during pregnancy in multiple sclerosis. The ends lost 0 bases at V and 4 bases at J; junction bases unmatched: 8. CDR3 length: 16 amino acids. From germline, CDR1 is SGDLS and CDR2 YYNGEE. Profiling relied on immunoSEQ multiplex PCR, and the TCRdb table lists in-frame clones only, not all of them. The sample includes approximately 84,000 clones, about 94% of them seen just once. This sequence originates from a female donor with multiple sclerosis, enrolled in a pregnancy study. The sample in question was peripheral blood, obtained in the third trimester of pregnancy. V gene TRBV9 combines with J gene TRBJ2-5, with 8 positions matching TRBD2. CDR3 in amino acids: CASSVGGSGVGETQYF. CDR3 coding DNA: TGTGCCAGCAGCGTAGGGGGTAGCGGGGTGGGAGAGACCCAGTACTTC.